These 30 T cell receptor beta chains originate from one sample sequenced in a study of blood T cell repertoires in COVID-19. Clones were read by immunoSEQ multiplex PCR, and TCRdb kept only the in-frame ones, dropping some. Found here are approximately 170,000 clones, about 86% of them singletons; the top ten hold roughly 7.3%. Material for sequencing was peripheral blood. The receptors come from a woman over 75 in a cohort sampled during active or convalescent COVID-19.

This chain joins TRBV28 and TRBJ1-1; the D is unclear. Trimming took off 7 bases at V and 6 bases at J, with 18 bases between the two ends. Germline V gene sequence: CDR1 MDHEN, CDR2 SYDVKM. This CDR3 spans 14 amino acids. The CDR3 nucleotides read TGTGCCAGCACCTCCCGAGTCCCAGGCCCTGAAGCTTTCTTT. It codes for CASTSRVPGPEAFF.

The chain recombines TRBV18 with TRBJ1-5; no clear D. The CDR3 is made up of 18 amino acids. Germline V gene data show CDR1 as KGHSH and CDR2 as LQKENI. V was clipped by 3 bases and J by 4 bases, with 22 bases between them. The CDR3 DNA is TGTGCCAGCTCACCGGGTGTATTTGGCAGCGCCTTTAATCAGCCCCAGCATTTT. Translation gives CASSPGVFGSAFNQPQHF.

CDR3 sequence: CASSSGGVRTEAFF. CDR3 nucleotide sequence: TGCGCCAGCAGCTCAGGGGGCGTCCGGACTGAAGCTTTCTTT. The chain combines TRBV5-1 with TRBJ1-1; 8 bases match TRBD1. CDR1 SGHRS and CDR2 YFSETQ come from the germline V gene. This CDR3 comprises 14 residues. V lost 3 bases, J lost 5 bases, and 6 bases stayed unmatched.

The chain recombines TRBV4-1 with TRBJ1-6, with a tentative D call TRBD1 (5 bases). The germline gives CDR1 MGHRA, CDR2 YSYEKL. The V gene lost 4 bases and the J gene lost 4 bases, with 11 bases spanning the gap. The CDR3 has 15 residues. This chain's CDR3 is CASSPVGTYNSPLHF. For the CDR3, the DNA is TGCGCCAGCAGCCCCGTAGGGACTTATAATTCACCCCTCCACTTT.

The rearrangement links TRBV4-1 to TRBJ2-5; D uncertain. V was pared by 0 bases and J by 1 base, with 12 bases between. The CDR3 is 16 residues long. The germline gives CDR1 MGHRA, CDR2 YSYEKL. CDR3 loop: CASSQDIKTGQETQYF. For the CDR3, the DNA is TGCGCCAGCAGCCAAGATATAAAGACGGGCCAAGAGACCCAGTACTTC.

V usage is TRBV24-1 and J usage is TRBJ2-7; 12 bases are a match to TRBD2. This CDR3 spans 17 amino acids. V lost 3 bases, J lost 1 base, and 6 bases stayed unmatched. Germline CDR1 reads KGHDR; CDR2 reads SFDVKD. CDR3 bases: TGTGCCACCAGTGATGTGACTAGCGGGAGAGAGTCCTACGAGCAGTACGTC. Protein: CATSDVTSGRESYEQYV.

The CDR3 reads CASRQGTDTQYF. As DNA, the CDR3 is TGTGCCAGCCGACAGGGGACAGATACGCAGTATTTT. V is TRBV7-2 and J is TRBJ2-3; 8 positions match TRBD1. CDR1 SGHTA and CDR2 FQGNSA come from the germline V gene. V shed 8 bases, J shed 3 bases, and the junction held 1 base outside the gene matches. CDR3 length: 12 amino acids.

The chain recombines TRBV30 with TRBJ2-7; D may be TRBD1 (5 bases). Between the trimmed V and J ends, which lost 3 bases and 3 bases, there was a span of 9 bases. Germline V CDR1 and CDR2: GTSNPN, SVGIG (reference sequence). This CDR3 has 12 amino acids. The CDR3 sequence: CAWRPGNYEQYF. For the CDR3, the DNA is TGTGCCTGGAGACCAGGGAACTACGAGCAGTACTTC. Full variable domain (missing parts from reference TRBV30 and TRBJ2-7): SQTIHQWPATLVQPVGSPLSLECTVEGTSNPNLYWYRQAAGRGLQLLFYSVGIGQISSEVPQNLSASRPQDRQFILSSKKLLLSDSGFYLCAWRPGNYEQYFGPGTRLTVT.

V is TRBV6-5 and J is TRBJ1-1; D is unclear. There are 13 residues in the CDR3. Per the germline V gene, CDR1 is MNHEY and CDR2 is SVGAGI. Deletions cut 7 bases from V and 0 bases from J, with 9 bases between. The CDR3 nucleotides are TGTGCCAGCACTCCCCTTCTGAACACTGAAGCTTTCTTT. It specifies CASTPLLNTEAFF.

V is TRBV7-2 and J is TRBJ1-1; D unresolved. The germline V gene has CDR1 SGHTA and CDR2 FQGNSA. This CDR3 spans 14 amino acids. Trimming took off 6 bases at V and 5 bases at J, with 16 bases between the two ends. In nucleotides, the CDR3 is TGTGCCAGCAGTCCTACGGTCGTATTGACTGAAGCTTTCTTT. Translation: CASSPTVVLTEAFF.

This chain uses TRBV28 with TRBJ1-4; 9 bases fit TRBD1. Germline-derived CDR1 and CDR2 are MDHEN and SYDVKM. There are 16 residues in the CDR3. With 6 bases clipped from V and 7 bases from J, the junction kept 12 bases outside the gene matches. The CDR3, as DNA: TGTGCCAGCAGGGTACCACGACAGGGGGGAGGTGAAAAACTGTTTTTT. This sequence encodes CASRVPRQGGGEKLFF. Combining the CDR3 with reference TRBV28 and TRBJ1-4 gives the whole variable domain DVKVTQSSRYLVKRTGEKVFLECVQDMDHENMFWYRQDPGLGLRLIYFSYDVKMKEKGDIPEGYSVSREKKERFSLILESASTNQTSMYLCASRVPRQGGGEKLFFGSGTQLSVL.

The chain links TRBV27 to TRBJ2-7; D gene uncertain. Germline V gene data show CDR1 as MNHEY and CDR2 as SMNVEV (reference sequence). V lost 3 bases to trimming and J lost 0 bases, with 9 bases between them. The CDR3 covers 14 residues. The CDR3 sequence is CASSFSTASYEQYF. CDR3 sequence (DNA): TGTGCCAGCAGTTTTTCTACAGCCTCCTACGAGCAGTACTTC.

The rearrangement uses TRBV19 and TRBJ1-5; TRBD1 matches 8 bases. This CDR3 has 15 amino acids. CDR1 and CDR2 (germline): LNHDA, SQIVND (reference sequence). V shed 7 bases and J 2 bases; nucleotides not matched to a gene: 7. The CDR3 loop reads CASTSTGVGNQPQHF. CDR3 bases: TGTGCCAGTACCTCGACAGGGGTGGGCAATCAGCCCCAGCATTTT.

The chain recombines TRBV13 with TRBJ2-1; a possible D gene is TRBD1 (6 bases). The CDR3 length is 15 residues. Germline lookup yields CDR1 PRHDT and CDR2 FYEKMQ (reference sequence). V was cut by 5 bases and J by 4 bases, with 15 bases left in between. The CDR3 DNA reads as TGTGCCAGCAGCCCGCAAGGGGGAGTGTACAATGAGCAGTTCTTC. Protein product: CASSPQGGVYNEQFF.

The chain employs TRBV5-5 and TRBJ2-7, with a possible D match to TRBD2 (6 bases). Germline V gene lookup returns CDR1 SGHKS and CDR2 YYEKEE (reference sequence). There are 13 residues in the CDR3. Trimming took 3 bases from V and 5 from J, leaving 12 bases between them. CDR3 in amino acids: CASSWGLGNEQYV. The CDR3 DNA reads TGTGCCAGCAGCTGGGGACTGGGCAACGAGCAGTACGTC.

This clone was counted only a few times. The V and J genes are TRBV19 and TRBJ1-6, with 9 bases identical to TRBD1. The CDR3 extends over 15 amino acids. The V gene end was trimmed by 5 bases and the J gene end by 11 bases; junction bases not matched to a gene: 10. Germline lookup yields CDR1 LNHDA and CDR2 SQIVND (reference sequence). The CDR3, as DNA: TGTGCCAGTAGTCAACGCCCGGGACAGGGAACACCCCTCCACTTT. It encodes CASSQRPGQGTPLHF.

The J gene is TRBJ1-3, the V gene TRBV6-6; D is ambiguous. CDR1 MNHNY and CDR2 SVGAGI come from the germline V gene (reference sequence). The germline V and J ends were trimmed by 0 bases and 0 bases, with 6 bases remaining between them. The CDR3 contains 15 residues. The CDR3 DNA sequence: TGTGCCAGCAGTTACTCGAGAGACTCTGGAAACACCATATATTTT. Translation: CASSYSRDSGNTIYF.

The chain uses TRBV7-2 and TRBJ1-2, with D possibly matching TRBD1 (5 bases). From germline, CDR1 is SGHTA and CDR2 FQGNSA. The V end was cut by 3 bases, the J end by 5 bases, with 13 bases between. The CDR3 runs 14 residues. CDR3: CASSLGQADYGYTF. The CDR3 region has the DNA TGTGCCAGCAGCTTGGGGCAGGCGGATTATGGCTACACCTTC.

This clone was seen only once. The gene calls are TRBV9 and TRBJ2-2, with D tentatively TRBD1 (5 bases). The CDR3 covers 14 residues. Germline-derived CDR1 and CDR2 are SGDLS and YYNGEE. V was shortened by 4 bases and J by 3 bases, with 10 bases between the two germline ends. The CDR3 spells CASSPDSYTGELFF. In DNA form, the CDR3 reads TGTGCCAGCAGCCCCGACAGCTACACCGGGGAGCTGTTTTTT. Combining the CDR3 with reference TRBV9 and TRBJ2-2 gives the whole variable domain DSGVTQTPKHLITATGQRVTLRCSPRSGDLSVYWYQQSLDQGLQFLIQYYNGEERAKGNILERFSAQQFPDLHSELNLSSLELGDSALYFCASSPDSYTGELFFGEGSRLTVL.

The CDR3 DNA follows: TGTGCCAGTATGGGACAGGGGGCGGATAGATGGTATGGCTACACCTTC. Protein sequence: CASMGQGADRWYGYTF. The J gene is TRBJ1-2, the V gene TRBV19, with TRBD1 matching over 12 bases. The CDR3 totals 16 residues. CDR1 and CDR2 from the germline V gene are LNHDA and SQIVND (reference sequence). The junction had 11 bases not matched to a gene; V was cut back by 7 bases and J by 5 bases.

The chain links TRBV4-3 to TRBJ1-6; perhaps TRBD1 as D (5 bases). Germline V gives CDR1 LGHNA, CDR2 YSLEER. Trimming took off 0 bases at V and 9 bases at J, with 6 bases between the two ends. The CDR3 has 13 residues. The CDR3 sequence: CASSQEGVSPLHF. The CDR3, as DNA: TGCGCCAGCAGCCAAGAAGGGGTTTCACCCCTCCACTTT.

A few counts support this clone. The chain couples TRBV9 to TRBJ1-4; TRBD1 is a possible D gene (6 bases). The CDR3 contains 13 residues. The germline V gene encodes CDR1 SGDLS and CDR2 YYNGEE. The V and J ends lost 2 bases and 8 bases respectively, with 10 bases between them. The CDR3 DNA is TGTGCCAGCAGCGTTGGACAGACGGAAAAACTGTTTTTT. This sequence encodes CASSVGQTEKLFF. The full variable domain, its missing parts supplied by reference TRBV9 and TRBJ1-4, is DSGVTQTPKHLITATGQRVTLRCSPRSGDLSVYWYQQSLDQGLQFLIQYYNGEERAKGNILERFSAQQFPDLHSELNLSSLELGDSALYFCASSVGQTEKLFFGSGTQLSVL.

The gene calls are TRBV19 and TRBJ1-1; D perhaps matches TRBD1 (6 bases). CDR1 is LNHDA and CDR2 is SQIVND in the germline V gene (reference sequence). Trimming took 3 bases from V and 5 from J, leaving 16 bases between them. The CDR3 is 15 residues long. The CDR3 nucleotides read TGTGCCAGTAGTATCAAGTGGGACATCGGGACTGAAGCTTTCTTT. Translating gives CASSIKWDIGTEAFF.

The J gene is TRBJ1-6, the V gene TRBV4-3, with D unclear. This CDR3 is built from 16 residues. Trimming removed 0 bases at V and 2 bases at J, with 8 bases between. In germline, CDR1 is LGHNA, CDR2 YSLEER. CDR3: CASSQDRTAYNSPLHF. The CDR3 region has the DNA TGCGCCAGCAGCCAAGATCGTACGGCCTATAATTCACCCCTCCACTTT.

The chain carries TRBV2 and TRBJ2-3; TRBD2 matches at 10 bases. The trim removed 2 bases at V and 2 bases at J, leaving 4 bases unmatched. The CDR3 is made up of 16 amino acids. From germline, CDR1 is SNHLY and CDR2 FYNNEI. CDR3 region: CASSERTSGLTDTQYF. Here the CDR3 DNA reads TGTGCCAGCAGTGAAAGGACTAGCGGACTCACAGATACGCAGTATTTT.

This clone appeared once. This chain joins TRBV9 and TRBJ1-4; 9 positions agree with TRBD1. CDR1 is SGDLS, CDR2 YYNGEE, per germline. This CDR3 has 15 residues. The trim removed 3 bases at V and 7 bases at J, leaving 7 bases unmatched. CDR3 in DNA: TGTGCCAGCAGCGCAACCGGGACAGGGTCTGAAAAACTGTTTTTT. Residues: CASSATGTGSEKLFF. Using reference TRBV9 and TRBJ1-4 for the parts outside the CDR3, the full variable domain is DSGVTQTPKHLITATGQRVTLRCSPRSGDLSVYWYQQSLDQGLQFLIQYYNGEERAKGNILERFSAQQFPDLHSELNLSSLELGDSALYFCASSATGTGSEKLFFGSGTQLSVL.

The rearrangement links TRBV10-3 to TRBJ2-1; D gene ambiguous. Germline assignment: CDR1 ENHRY and CDR2 SYGVKD. The V and J ends lost 6 bases and 6 bases respectively, with 15 bases between them. This CDR3 has 14 residues. The CDR3 sequence: CAISRDTESNEQFF. CDR3 sequence (DNA): TGTGCCATCAGCCGTGATACAGAAAGCAATGAGCAGTTCTTC.

This clone was recorded once. The chain links TRBV6-5 to TRBJ2-4; TRBD1 is a possible D gene (5 bases). V was shortened by 6 bases and J by 5 bases, with 8 bases between the two germline ends. The CDR3 is made up of 12 amino acids. CDR1 and CDR2 (germline): MNHEY, SVGAGI. For the CDR3, the DNA is TGTGCCAGCAGCCTCAGGGAAAACATTCAGTACTTC. Translated, it gives CASSLRENIQYF.

The chain uses TRBV5-1 and TRBJ2-1, with a tentative D call TRBD1 (6 bases). Germline values: CDR1 SGHRS, CDR2 YFSETQ. Deletions cut 3 bases from V and 13 bases from J, with 11 bases between. The CDR3 is 11 amino acids. CDR3 in amino acids: CASSSDRTQFF. The CDR3 DNA is TGCGCCAGCAGCTCTGACAGGACTCAGTTCTTC.

This clone has just one count. The gene calls are TRBV11-2 and TRBJ2-2; tentative D call: TRBD1 (5 bases). The CDR3 consists of 17 residues. Germline V gene sequence: CDR1 SGHAT, CDR2 FQNNGV. V gave up 3 bases and J gave up 0 bases, with 14 bases separating them. CDR3 residues: CASSFDEVGPNTGELFF. The CDR3 nucleotides are TGTGCCAGCAGCTTCGACGAGGTGGGGCCGAACACCGGGGAGCTGTTTTTT.